This T cell receptor beta chain came from a study of cytomegalovirus exposure and HLA in healthy donors. Researchers ran the PCR with 60 Vbeta and 13 Jbeta primers. Per the original methods: Per a later analysis, the number of unique TCR beta chains was roughly 83 million, of which around 9.9 million were shared. Clones were read by immunoSEQ multiplex PCR, and TCRdb kept only the in-frame ones, dropping some. The V and J calls and clone size are taken from that table; D and trimming were inferred from the DNA. The table lists around 200,000 clones, 55% to 75% of them singletons. The sequencing sample was made of PBMCs. The receptor's source is a man aged 35-49 years in good health and CMV-seropositive.

The CDR3 DNA follows: TGTGCCAGCAGCCAGGACCGGGACACCGAGCTTAACTATGGCTACACCTTC. Protein product: CASSQDRDTELNYGYTF. The chain is built from TRBV7-6 and TRBJ1-2; TRBD1 might be the D (6 bases). CDR1 SGHVS and CDR2 FNYEAQ come from the germline V gene. Between the trimmed V and J ends, which lost 5 bases and 1 base, there was a span of 20 bases. CDR3 length: 17 residues.